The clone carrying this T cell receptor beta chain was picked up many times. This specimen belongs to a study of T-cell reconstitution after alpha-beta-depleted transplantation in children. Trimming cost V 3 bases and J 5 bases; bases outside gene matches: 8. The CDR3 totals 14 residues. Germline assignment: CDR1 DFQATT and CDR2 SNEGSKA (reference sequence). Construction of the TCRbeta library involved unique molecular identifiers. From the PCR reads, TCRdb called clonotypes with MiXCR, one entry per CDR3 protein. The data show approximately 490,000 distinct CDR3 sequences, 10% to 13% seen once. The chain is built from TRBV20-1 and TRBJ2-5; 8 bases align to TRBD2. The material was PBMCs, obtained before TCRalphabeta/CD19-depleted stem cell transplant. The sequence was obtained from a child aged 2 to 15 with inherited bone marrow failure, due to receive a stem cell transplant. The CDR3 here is CSASAGLAAETQYF. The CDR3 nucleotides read TGCAGTGCTAGCGCTGGACTAGCTGCCGAGACCCAGTACTTC.